The rows below give T cell receptor beta chains drawn from one sample of a study of control samples from healthy donors and cancer patients. Here immunoSEQ multiplex PCR was the method, and the copy in TCRdb shows in-frame clones only, minus some. The top ten clones hold less than 3% of a sample with around 120,000 clones, 88% of them seen once. Sequencing used blood. The receptors derive from a woman aged 70-85 years in good health. The CDR3 runs from the conserved cysteine through the conserved F or W. The order of the fields is V gene, J gene, CDR3 protein.

TRBV12-3/TRBV12-4	TRBJ1-4	CASSLENEKLFF
TRBV24-1	TRBJ1-5	CATSDGVNSNQPQHF
TRBV14	TRBJ1-4	CASSQREKLFF
TRBV29-1	TRBJ2-1	CSVGGGNEQFF
TRBV7-2	TRBJ2-3	CASSHRQFSTDTQYF
TRBV9	TRBJ2-3	CASSPPWGTSDTDTQYF
TRBV2	TRBJ2-1	CASSETSAHDEQFF
TRBV4-1	TRBJ2-7	CASSQGASGGAYEQYF
TRBV9	TRBJ1-4	CASTKTGGNEKLFF
TRBV5-1	TRBJ1-3	CASSLASGPGNTIYF
TRBV6-6	TRBJ2-7	CASSPWQSEQYF
TRBV5-1	TRBJ2-3	CASSSPTDTQYF
TRBV29-1	TRBJ2-1	CSGNGLAGMTNEQFF
TRBV4-1	TRBJ1-4	CASSPRGAFNEKLFF
TRBV11-2	TRBJ1-2	CASSMWTRGYTF
TRBV4-2	TRBJ1-5	CASSQEVGYSNQPQHF
TRBV6-5	TRBJ1-3	CASSYTSWPGNTIYF
TRBV5-5	TRBJ1-1	CASSVPATEAFF
TRBV6-4	TRBJ2-3	CASSDSGGATDTQYF
TRBV7-9	TRBJ2-3	CASSLGDRYTDTQYF
TRBV7-6	TRBJ1-3	CASTPRGTGAGNTIYF
TRBV7-9	TRBJ1-2	CASSRGEGVLGGYTF
TRBV4-1	TRBJ1-1	CASSQETGRTEAFF
TRBV11-2	TRBJ1-6	CASSLNSGVSPLHF
TRBV7-3	TRBJ2-1	CASSLTTGTSYNEQFF
TRBV7-9	TRBJ2-7	CASILGTSGAAQYF
TRBV10-3	TRBJ1-1	CAISEVNTEAFF
TRBV6-4	TRBJ1-2	CASSEGYGYTF
TRBV7-3	TRBJ2-2	CASSKQGSGELFF
TRBV11-2	TRBJ2-7	CASSQHMGEQYF
TRBV9	TRBJ2-5	CASSGLWGAEETQYF
TRBV27	TRBJ1-1	CASSLGGSPLAFF
TRBV7-2	TRBJ1-4	CASSRSWGRANEKLFF
TRBV24-1	TRBJ2-1	CATSDSGTGVGNEQFF
TRBV6-5	TRBJ1-1	CASSPVSVGTEAFF
TRBV5-1	TRBJ2-5	CASSLGGERSQETQYF